Presented here are 28 T cell receptor beta chains from one specimen sequenced in a study of blood T cells in healthy people across ages. Together with a sample-barcoded 5' primer, a J-beta primer mix was included in a second PCR lasting about 7 to 11 cycles. TCRdb re-called the 5' RACE reads through MiXCR, storing one row per CDR3 protein. This sample carries some 920,000 distinct CDR3 sequences, roughly 51% of them seen once, and the ten largest clones take 20% to 25%. The source material was blood. The receptor set was obtained from a woman aged 60-75 years in good health.

This chain connects TRBV4-1 to TRBJ2-7, with D unclear. The V end was cut by 1 base, the J end by 2 bases, with 18 bases between. The CDR3 spans 17 residues. The germline V gene encodes CDR1 MGHRA and CDR2 YSYEKL. The CDR3 DNA is TGCGCCAGCAGCCAAGGGATGGCACGGAGCGCTGCCTACGAGCAGTACTTC. This sequence encodes CASSQGMARSAAYEQYF.

This sequence joins TRBV7-8 and TRBJ2-3; TRBD2 matches at 10 bases. Germline V gives CDR1 SGHVS, CDR2 FQNEAQ. The CDR3 has 16 residues. With 4 bases clipped from V and 1 base from J, the junction kept 5 bases outside the gene matches. CDR3 sequence (DNA): TGTGCCAGCAGCTACAGGACTAGCGGCCGCACAGATACGCAGTATTTT. Translated: CASSYRTSGRTDTQYF.

This chain's CDR3 is CASRRQEARETQYF. In DNA, the CDR3 is TGCGCCAGCAGACGACAAGAAGCGCGGGAGACCCAGTACTTC. J is TRBJ2-5 and V is TRBV10-2; D call uncertain. CDR1 WSHSY and CDR2 SAAADI come from the germline V gene. The CDR3 loop spans 14 amino acids. The V end was cut by 6 bases, the J end by 5 bases, with 16 bases between.

The chain is built from TRBV28 and TRBJ2-3, with D tentatively TRBD1 (5 bases). This CDR3 is 16 amino acids long. The V gene's germline CDR1 is MDHEN and CDR2 SYDVKM. Trimming pared 7 bases from V and 2 bases from J, leaving 19 bases between. DNA of the CDR3: TGTGCCAGCACCATGGGGCAGGTCGGGTACACAGATACGCAGTATTTT. Amino acid sequence: CASTMGQVGYTDTQYF.

The chain couples TRBV6-6 to TRBJ2-1; D gene uncertain. CDR3 length: 14 residues. Trimming took 2 bases from V and 3 from J, leaving 8 bases between them. CDR1 is MNHNY, CDR2 SVGAGI, per germline (reference sequence). The CDR3 bases are TGTGCCAGCAGTTACAACGGCCGCTACAATGAGCAGTTCTTC. This codes for CASSYNGRYNEQFF.

This clonotype was found a few times. This sequence joins TRBV16 and TRBJ1-2, with a possible D match to TRBD1 (5 bases). Trimming pared 0 bases from V and 7 bases from J, leaving 18 bases between. Germline values: CDR1 KGHSY, CDR2 FQNENV. CDR3 length: 16 amino acids. In DNA form, the CDR3 reads TGTGCCAGCAGCCAATCCGGGGCGTTTTCCGGGGGTGGCTACACCTTC. This gives the protein CASSQSGAFSGGGYTF.

The chain is built from TRBV29-1 and TRBJ1-2; the D gene is possibly TRBD1 (5 bases). The germline CDR1 and CDR2 sequences are SQVTM and ANQGSEA. Trimming took off 7 bases at V and 0 bases at J, with 21 bases between the two ends. CDR3 length: 16 residues. The CDR3 DNA follows: TGCAGCGCGATGGGGGGTGGGGCCCCTCCTAACTATGGCTACACCTTC. The encoded protein is CSAMGGGAPPNYGYTF.

As regards this clonotype: This may arise from a read error, as a much more abundant clone is one base away. The chain is built from TRBV6-5 and TRBJ1-2, with 7 bases identical to TRBD1. V gave up 5 bases and J gave up 3 bases; unmatched junction bases: 0. The CDR3 length is 12 residues. Germline V CDR1 and CDR2: MNHEY, SVGAGI. The chain's CDR3 is CASSDRDYGYTF. In nucleotides, the CDR3 is TGTGCCAGCAGTGACAGGGACTATGGCTACACCTTC.

The chain recombines TRBV4-2 with TRBJ1-5; possible D gene TRBD1, 5 bases. Germline-derived CDR1 and CDR2 are LGHNA and YNFKEQ. Deletions cut 1 base from V and 0 bases from J, with 13 bases between. The CDR3 extends over 17 amino acids. The CDR3 reads CASSQVRGRDSNQPQHF. Here the CDR3 DNA reads TGTGCCAGCAGCCAAGTACGGGGACGAGATAGCAATCAGCCCCAGCATTTT.

This clonotype was seen a few times. The V call is TRBV5-1, the J call TRBJ2-6; unclear D gene. CDR3 length equals 14 residues. Germline V CDR1 and CDR2: SGHRS, YFSETQ. V was shortened by 2 bases and J by 3 bases, with 6 bases between the two germline ends. CDR3 residues: CASSFAGGANVLTF. CDR3 coding DNA: TGCGCCAGCAGCTTTGCCGGTGGGGCCAACGTCCTGACTTTC.

In its sample, this clonotype was seen a few times. In nucleotides, the CDR3 is TGTGCCAGCGGAATGGTCTACTACGAGCAGTACTTC. Amino acid sequence: CASGMVYYEQYF. This sequence joins TRBV6-5 and TRBJ2-7; D not resolved. The length of the CDR3 is 12 residues. The V end lost 8 bases, the J end lost 3 bases, and 11 bases lay between the germline ends. Germline assignment: CDR1 MNHEY and CDR2 SVGAGI.

The chain uses TRBV20-1 and TRBJ2-5, with D tentatively TRBD1 or TRBD2 (5 bases each). The tail of the sequence fits TRBJ2-7 better, so the J call may be wrong. The CDR3 spans 16 residues. Per germline, CDR1 DFQATT and CDR2 SNEGSKA (reference sequence). CDR3 nucleotide sequence: TGCAGTGCTAGAGATGGGGGACGGTTAAGCTCCTACGAGCAGTACTTC. The encoded protein is CSARDGGRLSSYEQYF.

The CDR3 DNA follows: TGCAGCGTTGCAGGGGACGGTCAGCCCCAGCATTTT. Residues: CSVAGDGQPQHF. The V gene is TRBV29-1, the J gene TRBJ1-5; TRBD1 is a possible D gene (6 bases). V lost 4 bases and J 6 bases, leaving 10 bases between the germline ends. The CDR3 has 12 residues. Germline values: CDR1 SQVTM, CDR2 ANQGSEA.

This clonotype has more than one count but fewer than ten. The rearrangement links TRBV4-3 to TRBJ2-3; a possible D gene is TRBD2 (5 bases). The CDR3 is made up of 17 amino acids. V dropped 0 bases and J dropped 2 bases, with 15 bases sitting between them. From germline, CDR1 is LGHNA and CDR2 YSLEER. The CDR3 loop is CASSQDRAAGTTDTQYF. CDR3 bases: TGCGCCAGCAGCCAAGATCGAGCGGCAGGTACCACAGATACGCAGTATTTT.

The rearrangement uses TRBV2 and TRBJ2-2, with TRBD2 matching over 10 bases. The V gene's germline CDR1 is SNHLY and CDR2 FYNNEI. With 8 bases clipped from V and 0 bases from J, the junction kept 15 bases outside the gene matches. This CDR3 has 19 residues. This chain's CDR3 is CASHKGLAGDLANTGELFF. The CDR3 bases are TGTGCCAGCCATAAAGGGCTAGCGGGAGACCTAGCGAACACCGGGGAGCTGTTTTTT. The full variable domain, completed using reference TRBV2 and TRBJ2-2, is EPEVTQTPSHQVTQMGQEVILRCVPISNHLYFYWYRQILGQKVEFLVSFYNNEISEKSEIFDDQFSVERPDGSNFTLKIRSTKLEDSAMYFCASHKGLAGDLANTGELFFGEGSRLTVL.

This clonotype was seen more than once but under ten times. The J gene is TRBJ1-2, the V gene TRBV5-1; D perhaps matches TRBD1 (5 bases). The CDR3 is made up of 14 amino acids. In germline, CDR1 is SGHRS, CDR2 YFSETQ. Trimming pared 4 bases from V and 5 bases from J, leaving 15 bases between. This chain's CDR3 is CASSGPGENYGYTF. The CDR3 coding sequence is TGCGCCAGCAGCGGCCCGGGGGAGAATTATGGCTACACCTTC.

This clonotype was seen more than once but under ten times. The CDR3 spells CASSRQDRGKNIQYF. The CDR3 DNA follows: TGCGCCAGCAGCCGACAAGACAGGGGGAAAAACATTCAGTACTTC. The genes are TRBV4-3 and TRBJ2-4; TRBD1 matches 9 bases. V was pared by 4 bases and J by 4 bases, with 5 bases of the junction left unmatched. Germline loops: CDR1 LGHNA, CDR2 YSLEER. The CDR3 is made up of 15 amino acids.

This clonotype was counted between two and nine times. V usage is TRBV11-1 and J usage is TRBJ2-3; possible D gene TRBD1, 6 bases. CDR3 size: 14 residues. The V and J ends lost 5 bases and 4 bases respectively, with 13 bases between them. Germline assignment: CDR1 SGHAT and CDR2 FQDESV (reference sequence). The DNA of the CDR3 is TGTGCCAGCAGCCAGGGGAGCGTTGCAGATACGCAGTATTTT. Its protein is CASSQGSVADTQYF.

The V and J genes are TRBV6-6 and TRBJ2-4; 8 bases fit TRBD1. With 6 bases clipped from V and 3 bases from J, the junction kept 10 bases outside the gene matches. The CDR3 runs to 16 residues. CDR1 MNHNY and CDR2 SVGAGI come from the germline V gene (reference sequence). CDR3 protein: CASRPLRGLDKNIQYF. CDR3 sequence (DNA): TGTGCCAGCAGACCACTCAGGGGGCTCGACAAAAACATTCAGTACTTC.

The chain recombines TRBV2 with TRBJ2-5; D possibly corresponds to TRBD1 (7 bases). This CDR3 is built from 14 residues. From germline, CDR1 is SNHLY and CDR2 FYNNEI. V was pared by 6 bases and J by 2 bases, with 13 bases between. The CDR3 sequence is CASRGGQLQETQYF. As DNA, the CDR3 is TGTGCCAGCAGGGGGGGACAGCTTCAAGAGACCCAGTACTTC. Filled out from reference TRBV2 and TRBJ2-5, the complete variable domain reads EPEVTQTPSHQVTQMGQEVILRCVPISNHLYFYWYRQILGQKVEFLVSFYNNEISEKSEIFDDQFSVERPDGSNFTLKIRSTKLEDSAMYFCASRGGQLQETQYFGPGTRLLVL.

The rearrangement joins TRBV5-1 to TRBJ2-1, with 8 positions matching TRBD2. Losses at the gene ends were 4 bases for V and 4 bases for J; bases not matched to a gene: 7. Germline values: CDR1 SGHRS, CDR2 YFSETQ. This CDR3 contains 15 residues. CDR3 nucleotides: TGCGCCAGCAGCACCCTAGCGGGCCAATACAATGAGCAGTTCTTC. This gives the protein CASSTLAGQYNEQFF.

This clonotype was detected a few times. This chain links TRBV4-1 with TRBJ2-5; TRBD2 matches 8 bases. TRBJ2-7 matches the DNA end more closely, so the J call is doubtful. This CDR3 spans 16 amino acids. Germline lookup yields CDR1 MGHRA and CDR2 YSYEKL. The CDR3 region is CASSQRVVTSEYEQYF. The CDR3 nucleotides read TGCGCCAGCAGCCAACGTGTTGTGACTAGCGAATACGAGCAGTACTTC.

This chain uses TRBV20-1 with TRBJ2-1; D unresolved. The CDR3 spans 12 residues. Germline values: CDR1 DFQATT, CDR2 SNEGSKA (reference sequence). The CDR3 DNA sequence: TGCAGCGCCGAGCCGATTAACAATGAGCAGTTCTTC. It is translated as CSAEPINNEQFF.

The chain links TRBV6-6 to TRBJ1-5; possible D gene TRBD1, 5 bases. The CDR3 length is 16 residues. The germline gives CDR1 MNHNY, CDR2 SVGAGI (reference sequence). Trimming pared 2 bases from V and 0 bases from J, leaving 11 bases between. This CDR3 reads CASSYRDSYSNQPQHF. Here the CDR3 DNA reads TGTGCCAGCAGTTACCGGGACTCCTATAGCAATCAGCCCCAGCATTTT.

This clonotype was detected a few times. V usage is TRBV6-2 or TRBV6-3 and J usage is TRBJ2-5; TRBD2 agrees at 14 bases. The J call is uncertain, as TRBJ2-7 better fits the DNA end. Germline assignment: CDR1 MNHEY and CDR2 SVGEGT. The CDR3 has 15 amino acids. The CDR3 reads CASTWGTSGSYEQYF. DNA of the CDR3: TGTGCCAGCACCTGGGGGACTAGCGGGAGCTACGAGCAGTACTTC.

This chain connects TRBV7-3 to TRBJ2-7, with 11 bases identical to TRBD1. The end of the DNA aligns better with TRBJ2-5, so the J call may be wrong. In germline, CDR1 is SGHTA, CDR2 FQGTGA. The CDR3 extends over 15 amino acids. Written as DNA, the CDR3 is TGTGCCAGCGGCTCATCCGGGACAGGGGGAGAGACCCAGTACTTC. Its protein product is CASGSSGTGGETQYF.

This rearrangement joins TRBV3-1 to TRBJ2-2, with TRBD2 identical over 9 bases. Germline V gene data show CDR1 as LGHDT and CDR2 as YNNKEL (reference sequence). The CDR3 loop spans 15 amino acids. Trimming cost V 8 bases and J 2 bases; bases outside gene matches: 6. DNA for the CDR3: TGTGCCAGCCAGCCGGGACTAGCCAACACCGGGGAGCTGTTTTTT. Translated, it gives CASQPGLANTGELFF.

This clonotype came up a few times. V gene TRBV28 combines with J gene TRBJ2-6; D ambiguous. The germline gives CDR1 MDHEN, CDR2 SYDVKM. CDR3 length: 17 residues. The germline V and J ends were trimmed by 5 bases and 0 bases, with 14 bases remaining between them. CDR3 amino acids: CASSPGRFSSGANVLTF. CDR3 nucleotides: TGTGCCAGCAGTCCCGGTCGTTTTAGCTCTGGGGCCAACGTCCTGACTTTC.